This T cell receptor (beta chain) originates from a study of OX40 agonist ivuxolimab in advanced cancers. As for the study in general: Patient treatment consisted of intravenous ivuxolimab administration every 2 weeks at 0.01 to 10 mg/kg.

Germline-derived CDR1 and CDR2 are SGHRS and YFSETQ. The V and J ends lost 4 bases and 3 bases respectively, with 11 bases between them. The CDR3 sequence is 13 residues long. Profiled with immunoSEQ multiplex PCR; TCRdb holds only in-frame clones, not every one. The data contain roughly 66,000 clones, around 83% of them singletons. This rearrangement joins TRBV5-1 to TRBJ2-7, with D possibly TRBD1 on 5 matching bases. The sample consisted of CD4+ or CD8+ T cells sorted from blood, taken in a trial of the OX40 agonist ivuxolimab. This TCR was sampled from an adult with an advanced solid tumor such as melanoma, head and neck, liver or kidney cancer. CDR3: CASSNTGNYEQYF. The DNA of the CDR3 is TGCGCCAGCAGCAACACAGGAAACTACGAGCAGTACTTC.